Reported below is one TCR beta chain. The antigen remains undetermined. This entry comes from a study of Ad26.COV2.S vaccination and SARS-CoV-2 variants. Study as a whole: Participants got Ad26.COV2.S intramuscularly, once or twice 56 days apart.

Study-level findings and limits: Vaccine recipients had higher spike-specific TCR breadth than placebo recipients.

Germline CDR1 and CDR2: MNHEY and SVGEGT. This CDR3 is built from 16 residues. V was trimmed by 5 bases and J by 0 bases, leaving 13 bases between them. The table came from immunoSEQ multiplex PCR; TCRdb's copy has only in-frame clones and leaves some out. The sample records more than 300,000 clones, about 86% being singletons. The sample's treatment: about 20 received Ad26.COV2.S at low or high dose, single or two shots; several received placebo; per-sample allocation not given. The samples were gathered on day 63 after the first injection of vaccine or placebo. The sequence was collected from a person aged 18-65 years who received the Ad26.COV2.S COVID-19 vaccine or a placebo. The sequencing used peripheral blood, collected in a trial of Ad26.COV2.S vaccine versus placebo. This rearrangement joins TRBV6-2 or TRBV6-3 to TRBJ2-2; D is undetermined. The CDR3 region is CASSSRRNANTGELFF. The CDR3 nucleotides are TGTGCCAGCAGTAGTAGGCGCAACGCGAACACCGGGGAGCTGTTTTTT.